What follows are 18 T cell receptor beta chains derived from one specimen sequenced in a study of blood T cell repertoires in COVID-19. Libraries were prepared by immunoSEQ multiplex PCR; TCRdb keeps only in-frame clonotypes and omits some of them. The sample carries around 250,000 clones, 80% to 90% recorded once. Material: PBMCs or T cells enriched from blood (not recorded which). Every receptor here comes from a man aged 25 to 45 with acute COVID-19.

Of note for this clone: Other DNA sequences within the sample encode an identical CDR3. The gene calls are TRBV18 and TRBJ1-5; the D gene is possibly TRBD1 (5 bases). The CDR3 extends over 14 amino acids. V gave up 3 bases and J gave up 2 bases, with 8 bases separating them. Germline CDR1 KGHSH, CDR2 LQKENI. The CDR3, as DNA: TGTGCCAGCTCACCGGGAGGGGGCAATCAGCCCCAGCATTTT. Protein: CASSPGGGNQPQHF.

V and J are TRBV24-1 and TRBJ2-2; 8 bases agree with TRBD1. This CDR3 has 16 amino acids. V shed 5 bases, J shed 7 bases, and the junction held 11 bases outside the gene matches. Germline values: CDR1 KGHDR, CDR2 SFDVKD. CDR3 sequence reads: CATSAYVAGGFGELFF. CDR3 coding DNA: TGTGCCACCAGTGCCTACGTCGCAGGGGGCTTCGGGGAGCTGTTTTTT.

The rearrangement joins TRBV5-1 to TRBJ1-1; D gene uncertain. The V and J ends lost 4 bases and 0 bases respectively, with 10 bases between them. There are 14 residues in the CDR3. CDR1 is SGHRS, CDR2 YFSETQ, per germline. CDR3 bases: TGCGCCAGCAGCCCCGGGGTCATGAACACTGAAGCTTTCTTT. It encodes CASSPGVMNTEAFF.

The chain has TRBV19 and TRBJ2-3; 8 bases match TRBD2. J lost 0 bases, V lost 2 bases, and 4 bases had no gene match. CDR3 length: 16 amino acids. Germline loops: CDR1 LNHDA, CDR2 SQIVND (reference sequence). DNA of the CDR3: TGTGCCAGTAGTATACCAACGGGAGGGAGCACAGATACGCAGTATTTT. Encoded protein: CASSIPTGGSTDTQYF.

The V gene is TRBV29-1, the J gene TRBJ1-4, with unresolved D. Germline CDR1 and CDR2: SQVTM and ANQGSEA. The CDR3 totals 12 residues. The V and J ends lost 7 bases and 2 bases respectively, with 8 bases between them. The CDR3 region is CSAKATNEKLFF. CDR3 DNA sequence: TGCAGCGCCAAAGCCACTAATGAAAAACTGTTTTTT.

The chain has TRBV4-1 and TRBJ1-2, with 8 bases identical to TRBD1. Germline-derived CDR1 and CDR2 are MGHRA and YSYEKL. V shed 3 bases and J 8 bases; nucleotides not matched to a gene: 14. CDR3 size: 16 residues. In nucleotides, the CDR3 is TGCGCCAGCAGCCAGACGGGACAGGTTTCTTACGGGGGCTACACCTTC. It yields the protein CASSQTGQVSYGGYTF.

The chain is built from TRBV15 and TRBJ2-3; 9 nucleotides agree with TRBD1. Germline trimming cut 8 bases from V and 4 bases from J; bases unmatched to any gene: 16. From germline, CDR1 is LNHNV and CDR2 YYDKDF (reference sequence). The length of the CDR3 is 17 residues. DNA for the CDR3: TGTGCCACCTCCAAAAATGCCGGGACAGGGAGCGCAGATACGCAGTATTTT. This gives the protein CATSKNAGTGSADTQYF. Looking up the rest from reference TRBV15 and TRBJ2-3 gives the full variable domain: DAMVIQNPRYQVTQFGKPVTLSCSQTLNHNVMYWYQQKSSQAPKLLFHYYDKDFNNEADTPDNFQSRRPNTSFCFLDIRSPGLGDTAMYLCATSKNAGTGSADTQYFGPGTRLTVL.

V and J are TRBV14 and TRBJ1-6; a possible D gene is TRBD1 (5 bases). In germline, CDR1 is SGHDN, CDR2 FVKESK. The CDR3 has 16 amino acids. V was trimmed by 2 bases and J by 0 bases, leaving 8 bases between them. Here the CDR3 reads CASSQSDSSYNSPLHF. The CDR3, as DNA: TGTGCCAGCAGCCAATCTGACAGCTCCTATAATTCACCCCTCCACTTT.

V usage is TRBV18 and J usage is TRBJ1-2; maybe TRBD1 (6 bases). This CDR3 comprises 13 residues. Germline V gene sequence: CDR1 KGHSH, CDR2 LQKENI. Deletions cut 6 bases from V and 4 bases from J, with 12 bases between. The CDR3 spells CASSPGQAYGYTF. Written as DNA, the CDR3 is TGTGCCAGCTCGCCGGGACAAGCCTATGGCTACACCTTC.

The rearrangement links TRBV28 to TRBJ1-5; D possibly corresponds to TRBD1 (6 bases). There are 14 residues in the CDR3. The germline CDR1 and CDR2 sequences are MDHEN and SYDVKM. The ends were cut back, 7 bases at V and 6 bases at J, with 16 bases in the middle. The CDR3 nucleotides read TGTGCCAGCATCAAGGGGGGGGGCAGTCAGCCCCAGCATTTT. Translated: CASIKGGGSQPQHF.

The chain combines TRBV2 with TRBJ2-3; possible D gene TRBD1, 7 bases. Trimming shortened V by 4 bases and J by 6 bases, and 17 bases separated the two germline ends. This CDR3 has 15 amino acids. Germline V gene data show CDR1 as SNHLY and CDR2 as FYNNEI. The CDR3 bases are TGTGCCAGCAGTGTGGGCAGGGGGGTTCAGGATACGCAGTATTTT. Protein product: CASSVGRGVQDTQYF.

The gene calls are TRBV11-3 and TRBJ2-2, with D tentatively TRBD2 (6 bases). Looked up from germline, CDR1 is SGHNT and CDR2 is YENEEA. V lost 2 bases and J lost 2, with 15 bases in between. The CDR3 totals 17 residues. CDR3 protein: CASSLKVSGANTGELFF. CDR3 sequence (DNA): TGTGCCAGCAGCTTAAAGGTTAGCGGAGCCAACACCGGGGAGCTGTTTTTT.

This CDR3 reads CASSSRLAGPTDTQYF. CDR3 sequence (DNA): TGTGCCAGCAGCTCACGACTAGCGGGCCCCACAGATACGCAGTATTTT. The genes are TRBV5-4 and TRBJ2-3; 10 bases line up with TRBD2. Germline values: CDR1 SGHNT, CDR2 YYREEE (reference sequence). The CDR3 runs 16 residues. V lost 3 bases to trimming and J lost 2 bases; unmatched junction nucleotides: 6. The whole variable domain, remainder taken from reference TRBV5-4 and TRBJ2-3, is ETGVTQSPTHLIKTRGQQVTLRCSSQSGHNTVSWYQQALGQGPQFIFQYYREEENGRGNFPPRFSGLQFPNYSSELNVNALELDDSALYLCASSSRLAGPTDTQYFGPGTRLTVL.

The chain joins TRBV19 to TRBJ2-1; D unclear. The CDR3 is made up of 10 amino acids. Germline loops: CDR1 LNHDA, CDR2 SQIVND (reference sequence). With 10 bases removed from V and 7 bases from J, the gap between germline ends came to 8 bases. The CDR3 region is CATEFNEQFF. The CDR3 DNA reads as TGTGCCACCGAGTTTAATGAGCAGTTCTTC.

V is TRBV7-2 and J is TRBJ1-2, with 7 bases fitting TRBD1. Germline assignment: CDR1 SGHTA and CDR2 FQGNSA. The trim removed 1 base at V and 8 bases at J, leaving 7 bases unmatched. The CDR3 contains 14 residues. CDR3 protein: CASSLDSAGGGYTF. The CDR3 DNA reads as TGTGCCAGCAGCTTAGACTCGGCAGGGGGAGGCTACACCTTC.

Only a few counts were recorded for this clone. J is TRBJ2-2 and V is TRBV28; 13 bases fit TRBD2. CDR1 MDHEN and CDR2 SYDVKM come from the germline V gene. V gave up 5 bases and J gave up 4 bases; unmatched junction bases: 10. The CDR3 has 18 residues. The CDR3 coding sequence is TGTGCCAGCAGTCCGCCCCTACTAGCGGGGGGGCGCACCGGGGAGCTGTTTTTT. Its translation is CASSPPLLAGGRTGELFF.

The chain combines TRBV7-6 with TRBJ1-1; D is undetermined. The V gene lost 5 bases and the J gene lost 12 bases, with 13 bases spanning the gap. CDR3 length: 11 residues. CDR1 is SGHVS, CDR2 FNYEAQ, per germline. The DNA for the CDR3 is TGTGCCAGCAGCCTCCGCCCAGATCCTTTCTTT. Its translation: CASSLRPDPFF.

The chain recombines TRBV19 with TRBJ1-1; a possible D gene is TRBD1 (6 bases). Germline CDR1 reads LNHDA; CDR2 reads SQIVND (reference sequence). The CDR3 runs 16 residues. Trimming shortened V by 5 bases and J by 2 bases, and 18 bases separated the two germline ends. Here the CDR3 DNA reads TGTGCCAGTAGTCGCCTGGGGGCAGTAGAAAACACTGAAGCTTTCTTT. Translation gives CASSRLGAVENTEAFF.